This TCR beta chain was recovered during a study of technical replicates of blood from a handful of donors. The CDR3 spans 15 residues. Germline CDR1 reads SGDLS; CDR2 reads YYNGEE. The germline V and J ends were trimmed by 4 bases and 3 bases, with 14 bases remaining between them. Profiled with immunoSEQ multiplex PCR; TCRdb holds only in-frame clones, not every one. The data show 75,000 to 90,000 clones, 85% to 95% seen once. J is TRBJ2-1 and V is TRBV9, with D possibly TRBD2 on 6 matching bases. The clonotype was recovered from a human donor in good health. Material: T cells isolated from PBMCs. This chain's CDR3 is CASSHLAGIYNEQFF. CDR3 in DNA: TGTGCCAGCAGCCACCTGGCGGGGATCTACAATGAGCAGTTCTTC.